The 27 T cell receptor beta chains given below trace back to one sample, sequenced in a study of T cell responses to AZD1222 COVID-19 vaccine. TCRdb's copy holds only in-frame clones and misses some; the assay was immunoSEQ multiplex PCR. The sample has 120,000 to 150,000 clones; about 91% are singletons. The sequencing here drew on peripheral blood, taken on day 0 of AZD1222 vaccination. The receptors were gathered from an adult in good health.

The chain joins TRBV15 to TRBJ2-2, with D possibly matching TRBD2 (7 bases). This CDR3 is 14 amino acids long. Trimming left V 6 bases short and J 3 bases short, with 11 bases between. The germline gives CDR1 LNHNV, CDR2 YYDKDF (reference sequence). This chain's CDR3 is CATSIGGDTGELFF. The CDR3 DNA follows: TGTGCCACCAGTATAGGGGGGGACACCGGGGAGCTGTTTTTT.

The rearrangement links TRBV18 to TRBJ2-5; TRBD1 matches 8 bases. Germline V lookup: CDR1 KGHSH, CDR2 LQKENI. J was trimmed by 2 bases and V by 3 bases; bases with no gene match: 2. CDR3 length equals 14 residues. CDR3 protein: CASSPQGAQETQYF. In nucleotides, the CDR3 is TGTGCCAGCTCACCCCAGGGGGCTCAAGAGACCCAGTACTTC.

CDR3 amino acids: CASIGGENTEAFF. The CDR3 DNA sequence: TGTGCCAGCATTGGCGGTGAGAACACTGAAGCTTTCTTT. This chain uses TRBV6-6 with TRBJ1-1; the D is unclear. Germline V lookup: CDR1 MNHNY, CDR2 SVGAGI (reference sequence). V was shortened by 7 bases and J by 1 base, with 10 bases between the two germline ends. The CDR3 spans 13 residues.

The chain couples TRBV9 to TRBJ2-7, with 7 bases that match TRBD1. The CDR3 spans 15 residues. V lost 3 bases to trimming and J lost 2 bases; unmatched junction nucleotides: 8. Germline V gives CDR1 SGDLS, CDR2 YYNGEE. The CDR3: CASSESTGATYEQYF. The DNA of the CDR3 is TGTGCCAGCAGCGAATCCACAGGGGCTACCTACGAGCAGTACTTC. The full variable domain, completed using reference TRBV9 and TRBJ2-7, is DSGVTQTPKHLITATGQRVTLRCSPRSGDLSVYWYQQSLDQGLQFLIQYYNGEERAKGNILERFSAQQFPDLHSELNLSSLELGDSALYFCASSESTGATYEQYFGPGTRLTVT.

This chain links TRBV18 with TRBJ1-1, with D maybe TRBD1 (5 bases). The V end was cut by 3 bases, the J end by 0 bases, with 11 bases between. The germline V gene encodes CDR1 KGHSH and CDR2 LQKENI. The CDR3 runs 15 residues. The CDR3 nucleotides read TGTGCCAGCTCACCTCCCGCAGGGATGAACACTGAAGCTTTCTTT. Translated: CASSPPAGMNTEAFF.

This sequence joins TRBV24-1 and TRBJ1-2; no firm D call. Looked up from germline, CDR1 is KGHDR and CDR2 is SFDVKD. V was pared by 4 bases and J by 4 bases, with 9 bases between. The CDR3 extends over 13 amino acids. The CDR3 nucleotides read TGTGCCACCAGTGAAGGAACCTCCTATGGCTACACCTTC. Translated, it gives CATSEGTSYGYTF.

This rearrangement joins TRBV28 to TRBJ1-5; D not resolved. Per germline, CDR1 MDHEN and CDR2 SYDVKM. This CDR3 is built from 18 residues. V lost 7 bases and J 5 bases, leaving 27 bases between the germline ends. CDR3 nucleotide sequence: TGTGCCAGCACTTCCCAGGCGGAACGGGGAATAATGGATCAGCCCCAGCATTTT. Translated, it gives CASTSQAERGIMDQPQHF.

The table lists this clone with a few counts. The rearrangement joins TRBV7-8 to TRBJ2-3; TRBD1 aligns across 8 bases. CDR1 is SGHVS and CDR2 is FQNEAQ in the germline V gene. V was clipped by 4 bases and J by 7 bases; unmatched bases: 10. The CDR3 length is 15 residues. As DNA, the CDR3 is TGTGCCAGCAGCTGGCTTCAGGGGGCGCAAAATACGCAGTATTTT. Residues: CASSWLQGAQNTQYF.

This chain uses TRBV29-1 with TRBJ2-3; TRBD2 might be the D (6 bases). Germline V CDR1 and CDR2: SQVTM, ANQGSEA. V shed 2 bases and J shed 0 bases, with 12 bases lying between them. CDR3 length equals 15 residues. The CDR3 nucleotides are TGCAGCGTTGAACGGCCTGCGGGGAGCACAGATACGCAGTATTTT. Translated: CSVERPAGSTDTQYF.

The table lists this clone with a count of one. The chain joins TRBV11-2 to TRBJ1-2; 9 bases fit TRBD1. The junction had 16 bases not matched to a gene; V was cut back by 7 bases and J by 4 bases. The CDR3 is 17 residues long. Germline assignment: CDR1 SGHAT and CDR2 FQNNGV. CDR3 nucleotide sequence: TGTGCCAGCACCCATTACAGGGGGCGGCGAAGTAGCTATGGCTACACCTTC. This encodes CASTHYRGRRSSYGYTF.

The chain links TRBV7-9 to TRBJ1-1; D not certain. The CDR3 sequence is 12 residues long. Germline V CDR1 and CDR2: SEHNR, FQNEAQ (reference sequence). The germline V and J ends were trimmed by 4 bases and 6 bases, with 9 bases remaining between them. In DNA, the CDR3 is TGTGCCAGCAGCTCTTCAGGAGCTGAAGCTTTCTTT. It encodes CASSSSGAEAFF.

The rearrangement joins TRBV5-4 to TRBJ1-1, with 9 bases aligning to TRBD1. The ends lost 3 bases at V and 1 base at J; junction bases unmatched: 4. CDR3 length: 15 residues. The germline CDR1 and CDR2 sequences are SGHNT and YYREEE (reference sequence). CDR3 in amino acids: CASSWGQGKNTEAFF. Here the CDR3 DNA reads TGTGCCAGCAGCTGGGGACAGGGTAAGAACACTGAAGCTTTCTTT.

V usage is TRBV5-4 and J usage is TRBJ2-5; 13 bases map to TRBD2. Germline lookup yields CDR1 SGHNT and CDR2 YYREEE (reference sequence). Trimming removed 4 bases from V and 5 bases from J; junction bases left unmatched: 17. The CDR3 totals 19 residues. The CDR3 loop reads CASSPGFTSGGAEGETQYF. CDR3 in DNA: TGTGCCAGCAGCCCGGGATTCACTAGCGGGGGGGCCGAAGGTGAGACCCAGTACTTC.

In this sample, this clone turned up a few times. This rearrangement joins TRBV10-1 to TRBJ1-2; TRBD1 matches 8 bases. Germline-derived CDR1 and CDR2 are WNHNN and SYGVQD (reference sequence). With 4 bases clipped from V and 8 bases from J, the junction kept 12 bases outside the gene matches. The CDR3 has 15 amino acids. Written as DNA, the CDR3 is TGCGCCAGCAGTGTTCCCGCTGGACAGGGCGGGGGCTACACCTTC. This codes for CASSVPAGQGGGYTF.

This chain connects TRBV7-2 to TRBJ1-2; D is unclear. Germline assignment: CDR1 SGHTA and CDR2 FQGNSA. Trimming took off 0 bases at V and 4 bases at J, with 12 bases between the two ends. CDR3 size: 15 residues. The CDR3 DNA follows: TGTGCCAGCAGCTTAGCCCGCCGAAGAAGCTATGGCTACACCTTC. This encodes CASSLARRRSYGYTF.

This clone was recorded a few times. The CDR3 region is CASSEGAEETQYF. The CDR3 bases are TGTGCCAGCAGTGAAGGGGCAGAAGAGACCCAGTACTTC. The gene calls are TRBV6-4 and TRBJ2-5; perhaps TRBD1 as D (5 bases). The CDR3 contains 13 residues. Trimming stripped 3 bases from V and 3 bases from J, with 8 bases between. Germline V gene data show CDR1 as MRHNA and CDR2 as SNTAGT.

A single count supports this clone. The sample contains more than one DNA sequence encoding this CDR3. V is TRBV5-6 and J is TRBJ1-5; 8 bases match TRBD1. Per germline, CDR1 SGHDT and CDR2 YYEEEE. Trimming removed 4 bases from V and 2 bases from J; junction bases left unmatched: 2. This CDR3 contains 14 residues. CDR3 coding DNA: TGTGCCAGCAGCCCAGGGGGCGGCAATCAGCCCCAGCATTTT. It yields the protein CASSPGGGNQPQHF.

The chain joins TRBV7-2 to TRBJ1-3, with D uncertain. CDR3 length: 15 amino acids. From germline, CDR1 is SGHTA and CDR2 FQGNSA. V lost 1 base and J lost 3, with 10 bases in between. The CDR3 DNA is TGTGCCAGCAGCTTAGGGACGATCCTTGGAAACACCATATATTTT. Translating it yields CASSLGTILGNTIYF.

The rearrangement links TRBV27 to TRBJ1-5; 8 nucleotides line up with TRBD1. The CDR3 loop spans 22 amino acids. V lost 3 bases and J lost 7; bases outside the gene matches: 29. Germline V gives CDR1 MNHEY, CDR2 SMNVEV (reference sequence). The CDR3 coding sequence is TGTGCCAGCAGTTTTCTAGCTCGTAGAGGGTCGCATCCAGGGGGCCTGGGCCAGCCCCAGCATTTT. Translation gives CASSFLARRGSHPGGLGQPQHF.

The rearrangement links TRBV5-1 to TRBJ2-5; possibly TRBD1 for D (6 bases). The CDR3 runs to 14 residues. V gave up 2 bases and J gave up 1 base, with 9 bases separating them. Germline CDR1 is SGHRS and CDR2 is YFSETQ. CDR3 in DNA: TGCGCCAGCAGCTTTCAGGGGCCCCAAGAGACCCAGTACTTC. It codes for CASSFQGPQETQYF.

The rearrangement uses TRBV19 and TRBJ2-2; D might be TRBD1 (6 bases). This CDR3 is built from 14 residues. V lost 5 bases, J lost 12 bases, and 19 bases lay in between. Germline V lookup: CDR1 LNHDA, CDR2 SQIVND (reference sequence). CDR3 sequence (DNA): TGTGCCAGTAGTGGGACGGGACACCTTGAGAAGCTGTTTTTT. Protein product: CASSGTGHLEKLFF.

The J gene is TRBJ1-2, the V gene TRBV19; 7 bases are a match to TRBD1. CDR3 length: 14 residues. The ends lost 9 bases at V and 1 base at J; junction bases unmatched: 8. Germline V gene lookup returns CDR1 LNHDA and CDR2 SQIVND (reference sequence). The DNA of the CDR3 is TGTGCCAGCCGACAGGGATTGGGTAACTATGGCTACACCTTC. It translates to CASRQGLGNYGYTF.

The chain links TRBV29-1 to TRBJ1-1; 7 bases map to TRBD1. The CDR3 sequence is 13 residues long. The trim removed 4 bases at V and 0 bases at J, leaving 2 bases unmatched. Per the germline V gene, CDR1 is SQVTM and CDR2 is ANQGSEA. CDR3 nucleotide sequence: TGCAGCGTTGTGGGACAGCTGAACACTGAAGCTTTCTTT. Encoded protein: CSVVGQLNTEAFF.

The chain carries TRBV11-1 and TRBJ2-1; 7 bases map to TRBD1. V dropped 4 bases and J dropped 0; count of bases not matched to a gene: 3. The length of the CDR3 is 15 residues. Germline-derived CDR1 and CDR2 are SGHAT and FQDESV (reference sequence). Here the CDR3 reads CASSSGQSSYNEQFF. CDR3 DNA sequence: TGTGCCAGCAGCTCGGGACAGAGCTCCTACAATGAGCAGTTCTTC.

The chain's CDR3 is CASTNSGGAIEQYF. The DNA for the CDR3 is TGTGCCAGCACTAATAGCGGGGGGGCGATCGAGCAGTACTTC. V and J are TRBV6-5 and TRBJ2-7, with 11 bases identical to TRBD2. The V gene's germline CDR1 is MNHEY and CDR2 SVGAGI. The ends lost 7 bases at V and 6 bases at J; junction bases unmatched: 8. CDR3 length equals 14 residues.

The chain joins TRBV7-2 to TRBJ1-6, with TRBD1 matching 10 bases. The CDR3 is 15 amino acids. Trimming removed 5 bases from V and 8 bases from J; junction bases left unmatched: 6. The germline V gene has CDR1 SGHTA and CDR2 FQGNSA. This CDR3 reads CASSPRGTGDSPLHF. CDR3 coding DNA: TGTGCCAGCAGCCCTCGTGGGACAGGGGATTCACCCCTCCACTTT. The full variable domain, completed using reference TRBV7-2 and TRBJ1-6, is GAGVSQSPSNKVTEKGKDVELRCDPISGHTALYWYRQSLGQGLEFLIYFQGNSAPDKSGLPSDRFSAERTGGSVSTLTIQRTQQEDSAVYLCASSPRGTGDSPLHFGNGTRLTVT.

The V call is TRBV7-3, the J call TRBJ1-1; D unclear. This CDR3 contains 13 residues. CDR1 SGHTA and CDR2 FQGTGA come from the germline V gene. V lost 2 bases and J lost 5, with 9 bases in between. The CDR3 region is CASSLASRTEAFF. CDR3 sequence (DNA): TGTGCCAGCAGCTTAGCGTCTCGGACTGAAGCTTTCTTT.